This T cell receptor (beta chain) was recorded in a study of cytomegalovirus exposure and HLA in healthy donors. Only in-frame clones appear in the TCRdb table, and some are missing; sequencing was by immunoSEQ multiplex PCR. The sample lists roughly 150,000 clones; 70% to 85% were seen once. Study-wide results and caveats: The study listed 150 to 200 cytomegalovirus-associated TCR beta chains.

To note about this clone: Its antigen is as yet unknown.

Unmatched junction bases numbered 4, after V lost 2 bases and J lost 1 base. CDR1 GTSNPN and CDR2 SVGIG come from the germline V gene (reference sequence). The CDR3 runs to 15 residues. Sequenced input: PBMCs. The clonotype originates from a man aged 30 to 45 in good health and CMV-seropositive. The chain uses TRBV30 and TRBJ2-7; TRBD2 matches 11 bases. The CDR3 sequence is CAWSYGTSGSYEQYF. In DNA, the CDR3 is TGTGCCTGGAGTTACGGGACTAGCGGTTCCTACGAGCAGTACTTC.